This TCR beta chain appears in the sequencing data of a study of regulatory T cells in long-lasting Graves disease. The time point is: newly diagnosed GD, antithyroid drugs for less than 3 months. Scientists built the TCR library using RNA that was extracted from PBMCs. This clonotype occurred many times. Its antigen is as yet unknown. iRepertoire HTBI primers and Arm-PCR of CDR3 regions built TCR beta libraries. TCRdb itself ran the multiplex PCR reads through MiXCR, one entry per CDR3 protein. The table includes a few hundred thousand distinct CDR3 sequences, over 15% detected once. Whole-study findings and limits: Persistent Graves' cases showed lower TCR diversity than newly diagnosed cases.

The sample also formed part of further work on T cells in Graves' hyperthyroidism and ophthalmopathy. That paper adds: Most clonotypes expanded in the thyroid (above 0.001) were also present in blood.

The TCR sequence derives from a man aged 35-49 years with Graves disease. The starting material was peripheral blood mononuclear cells (PBMCs), obtained at new diagnosis, from a patient treated with antithyroid drugs.

The CDR3, as DNA: TGTGCCAGGGCCGAAAGGGGAGACGGTGGGCAGTACTTC. This translates into CARAERGDGGQYF. This chain links TRBV2 with TRBJ2-7; D may correspond to TRBD1 or TRBD2 (5 bases each). The CDR3 contains 13 residues. Trimming took off 9 bases at V and 9 bases at J, with 21 bases between the two ends. Germline V gene data show CDR1 as SNHLY and CDR2 as FYNNEI.